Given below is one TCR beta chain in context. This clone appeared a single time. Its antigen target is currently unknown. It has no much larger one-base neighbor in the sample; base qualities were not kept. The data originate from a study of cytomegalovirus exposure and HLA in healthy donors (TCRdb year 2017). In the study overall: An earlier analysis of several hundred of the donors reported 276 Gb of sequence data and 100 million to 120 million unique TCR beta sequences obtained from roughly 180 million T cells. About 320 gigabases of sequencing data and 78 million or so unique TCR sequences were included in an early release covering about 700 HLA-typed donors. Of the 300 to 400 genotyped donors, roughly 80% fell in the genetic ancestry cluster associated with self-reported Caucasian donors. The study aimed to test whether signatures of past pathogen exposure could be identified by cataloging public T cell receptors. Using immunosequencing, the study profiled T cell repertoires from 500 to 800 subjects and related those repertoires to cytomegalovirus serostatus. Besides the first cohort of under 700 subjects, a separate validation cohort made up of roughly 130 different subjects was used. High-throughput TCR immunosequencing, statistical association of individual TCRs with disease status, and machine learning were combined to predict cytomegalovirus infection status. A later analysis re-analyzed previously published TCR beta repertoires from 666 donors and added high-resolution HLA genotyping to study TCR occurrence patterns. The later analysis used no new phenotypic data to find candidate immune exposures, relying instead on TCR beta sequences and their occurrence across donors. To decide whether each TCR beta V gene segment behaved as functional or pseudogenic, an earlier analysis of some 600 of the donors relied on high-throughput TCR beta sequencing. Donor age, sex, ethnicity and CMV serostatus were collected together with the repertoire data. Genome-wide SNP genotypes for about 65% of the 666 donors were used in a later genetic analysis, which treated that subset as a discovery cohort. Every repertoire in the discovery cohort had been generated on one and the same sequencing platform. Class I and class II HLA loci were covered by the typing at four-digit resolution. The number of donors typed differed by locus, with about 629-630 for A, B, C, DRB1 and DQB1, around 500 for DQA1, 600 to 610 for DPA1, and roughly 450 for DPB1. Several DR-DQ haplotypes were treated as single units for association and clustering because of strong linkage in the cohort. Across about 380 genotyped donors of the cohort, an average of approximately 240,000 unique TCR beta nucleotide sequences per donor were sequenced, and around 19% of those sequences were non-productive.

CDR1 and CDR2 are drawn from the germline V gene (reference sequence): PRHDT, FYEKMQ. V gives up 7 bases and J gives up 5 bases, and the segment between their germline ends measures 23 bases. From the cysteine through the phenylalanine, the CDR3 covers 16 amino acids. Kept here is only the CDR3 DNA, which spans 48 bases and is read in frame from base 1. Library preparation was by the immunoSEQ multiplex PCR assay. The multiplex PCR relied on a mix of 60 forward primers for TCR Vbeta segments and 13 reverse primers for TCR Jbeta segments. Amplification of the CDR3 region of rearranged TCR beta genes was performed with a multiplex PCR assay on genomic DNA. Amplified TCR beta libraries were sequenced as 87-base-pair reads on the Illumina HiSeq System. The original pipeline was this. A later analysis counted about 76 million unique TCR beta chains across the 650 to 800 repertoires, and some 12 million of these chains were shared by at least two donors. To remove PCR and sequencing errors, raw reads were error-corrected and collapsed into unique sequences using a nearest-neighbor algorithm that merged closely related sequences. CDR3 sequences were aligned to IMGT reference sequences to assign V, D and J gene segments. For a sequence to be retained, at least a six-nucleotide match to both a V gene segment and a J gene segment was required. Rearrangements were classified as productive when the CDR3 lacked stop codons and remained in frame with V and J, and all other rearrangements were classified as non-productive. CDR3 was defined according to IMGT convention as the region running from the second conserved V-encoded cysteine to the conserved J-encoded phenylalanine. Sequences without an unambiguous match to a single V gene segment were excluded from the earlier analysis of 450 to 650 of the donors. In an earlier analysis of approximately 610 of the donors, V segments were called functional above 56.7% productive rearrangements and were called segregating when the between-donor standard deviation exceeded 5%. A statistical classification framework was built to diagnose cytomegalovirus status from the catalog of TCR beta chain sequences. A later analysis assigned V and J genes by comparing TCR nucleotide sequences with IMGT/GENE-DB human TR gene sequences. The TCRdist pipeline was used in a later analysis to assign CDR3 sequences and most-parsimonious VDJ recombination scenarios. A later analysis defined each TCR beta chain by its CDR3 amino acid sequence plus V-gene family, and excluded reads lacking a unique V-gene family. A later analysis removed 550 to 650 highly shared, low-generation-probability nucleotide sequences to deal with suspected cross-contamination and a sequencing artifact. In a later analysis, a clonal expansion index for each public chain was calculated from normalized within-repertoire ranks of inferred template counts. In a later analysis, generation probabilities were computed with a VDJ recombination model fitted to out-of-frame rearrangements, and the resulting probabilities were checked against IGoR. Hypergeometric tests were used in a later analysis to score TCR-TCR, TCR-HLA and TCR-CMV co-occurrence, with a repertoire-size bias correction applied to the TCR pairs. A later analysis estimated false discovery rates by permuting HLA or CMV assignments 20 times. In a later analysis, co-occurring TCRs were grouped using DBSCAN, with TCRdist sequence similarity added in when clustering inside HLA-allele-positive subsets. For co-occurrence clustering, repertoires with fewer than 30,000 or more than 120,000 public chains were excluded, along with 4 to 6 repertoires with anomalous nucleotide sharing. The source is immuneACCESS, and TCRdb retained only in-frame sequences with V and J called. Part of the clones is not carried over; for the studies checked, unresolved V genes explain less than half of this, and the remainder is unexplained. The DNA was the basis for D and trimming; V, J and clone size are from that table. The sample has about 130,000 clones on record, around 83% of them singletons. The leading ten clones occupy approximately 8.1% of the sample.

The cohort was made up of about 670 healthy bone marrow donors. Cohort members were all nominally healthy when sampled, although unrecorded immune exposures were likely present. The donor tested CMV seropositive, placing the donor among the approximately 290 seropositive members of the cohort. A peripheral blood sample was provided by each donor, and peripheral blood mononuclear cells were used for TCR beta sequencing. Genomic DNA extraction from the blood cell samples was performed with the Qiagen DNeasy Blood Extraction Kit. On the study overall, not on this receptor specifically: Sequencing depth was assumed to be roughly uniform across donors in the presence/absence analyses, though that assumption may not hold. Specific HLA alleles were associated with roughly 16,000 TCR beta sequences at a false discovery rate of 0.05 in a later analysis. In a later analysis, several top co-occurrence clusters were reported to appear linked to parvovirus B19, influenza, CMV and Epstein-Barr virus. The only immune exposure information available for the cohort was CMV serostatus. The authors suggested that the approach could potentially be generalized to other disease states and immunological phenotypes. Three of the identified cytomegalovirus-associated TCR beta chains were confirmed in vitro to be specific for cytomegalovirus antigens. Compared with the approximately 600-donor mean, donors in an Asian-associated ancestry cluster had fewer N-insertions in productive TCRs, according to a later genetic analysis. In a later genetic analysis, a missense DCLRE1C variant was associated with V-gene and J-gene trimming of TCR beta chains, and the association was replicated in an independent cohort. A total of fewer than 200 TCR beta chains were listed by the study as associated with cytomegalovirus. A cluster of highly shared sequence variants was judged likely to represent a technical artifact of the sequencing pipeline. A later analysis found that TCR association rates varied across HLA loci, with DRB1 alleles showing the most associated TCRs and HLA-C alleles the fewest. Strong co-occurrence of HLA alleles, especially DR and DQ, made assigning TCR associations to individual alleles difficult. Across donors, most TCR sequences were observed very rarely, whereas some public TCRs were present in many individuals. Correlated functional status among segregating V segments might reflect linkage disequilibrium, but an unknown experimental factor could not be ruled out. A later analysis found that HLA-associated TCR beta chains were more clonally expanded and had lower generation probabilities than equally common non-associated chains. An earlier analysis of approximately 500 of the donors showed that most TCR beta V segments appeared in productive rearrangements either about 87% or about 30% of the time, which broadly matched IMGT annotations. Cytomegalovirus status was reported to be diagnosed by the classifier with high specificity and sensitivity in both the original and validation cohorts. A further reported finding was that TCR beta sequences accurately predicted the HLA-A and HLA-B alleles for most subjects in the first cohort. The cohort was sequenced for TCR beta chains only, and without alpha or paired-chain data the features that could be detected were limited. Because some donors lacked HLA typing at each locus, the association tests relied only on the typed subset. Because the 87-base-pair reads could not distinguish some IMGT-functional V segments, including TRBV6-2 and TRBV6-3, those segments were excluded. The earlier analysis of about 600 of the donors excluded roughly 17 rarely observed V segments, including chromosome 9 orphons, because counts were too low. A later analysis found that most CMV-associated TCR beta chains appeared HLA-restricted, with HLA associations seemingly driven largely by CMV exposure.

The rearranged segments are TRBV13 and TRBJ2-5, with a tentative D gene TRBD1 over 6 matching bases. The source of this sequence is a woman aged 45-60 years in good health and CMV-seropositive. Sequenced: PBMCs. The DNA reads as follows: TGTGCCAGCACCCAACAAGGACAGTGGCCTCAGGAGACCCAGTACTTC. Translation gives CASTQQGQWPQETQYF.